This T cell receptor (beta chain) is from a study of CD8+ T cells in alopecia areata. Turning to the study itself: Treated patients swallowed 5 to 10 mg of oral tofacitinib twice daily.

Findings and limits, study-wide: Scalp clonality and expanded CD8+ clones among the top 100 were significantly decreased by tofacitinib.

As to treatment: oral pan-JAK inhibitor, 5-10 mg twice daily. About this clone itself: Its matching antigen is unknown.

Trimming cost V 6 bases and J 1 base; bases outside gene matches: 6. The germline V gene encodes CDR1 SGHTA and CDR2 FQGNSA. CDR3 length: 17 residues. Once RNA had been extracted, it was reverse transcribed into cDNA to act as the sequencing template. TCRdb's copy holds only in-frame clones and misses some; the assay was immunoSEQ multiplex PCR. The table records around 300,000 clones, 60% of them present only once. The sequencing here drew on CD4+ T cells sorted from blood, taken around week 53, from a patient treated with tofacitinib. This sequence originates from a human donor with alopecia areata. The chain couples TRBV7-2 to TRBJ2-3; TRBD2 aligns across 14 bases. CDR3 in amino acids: CASSPPGLAGGTDTQYF. CDR3 DNA sequence: TGTGCCAGCAGTCCCCCGGGACTAGCGGGGGGCACAGATACGCAGTATTTT.